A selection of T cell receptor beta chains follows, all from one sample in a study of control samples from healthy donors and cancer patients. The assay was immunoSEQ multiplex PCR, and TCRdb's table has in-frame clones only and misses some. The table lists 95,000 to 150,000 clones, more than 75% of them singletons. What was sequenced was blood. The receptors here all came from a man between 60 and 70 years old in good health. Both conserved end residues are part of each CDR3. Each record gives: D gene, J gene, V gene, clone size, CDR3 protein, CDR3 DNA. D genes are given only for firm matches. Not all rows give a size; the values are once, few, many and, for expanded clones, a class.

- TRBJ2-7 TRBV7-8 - CASTPVMVGGEQYF TGTGCCAGCACCCCGGTGATGGTAGGGGGGGAGCAGTACTTC
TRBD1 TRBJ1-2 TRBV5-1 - CASSLTGAVADGYTF TGCGCCAGCAGCCTCACAGGGGCGGTGGCGGATGGCTACACCTTC
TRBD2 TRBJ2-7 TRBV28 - CASSYRASGTYEQYF TGTGCCAGCAGTTACCGGGCTAGCGGTACCTACGAGCAGTACTTC
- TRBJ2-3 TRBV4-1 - CASSQGGYRTDTQYF TGCGCCAGCAGCCAAGGTGGCTACCGCACAGATACGCAGTATTTT
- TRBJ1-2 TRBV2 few CASSGLPAYGYTF TGTGCCAGCAGTGGTTTACCCGCGTATGGCTACACCTTC
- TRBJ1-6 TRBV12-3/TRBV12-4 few CASSFTENSALHF TGTGCCAGCAGCTTCACGGAGAACTCCGCCCTCCACTTT
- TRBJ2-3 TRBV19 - CASSILAFGSTDTQYF TGTGCCAGTAGTATTCTAGCTTTCGGCAGCACAGATACGCAGTATTTT
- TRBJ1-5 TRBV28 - CASRPLNSNQPQHF TGTGCCAGCAGACCGCTAAATAGCAATCAGCCCCAGCATTTT
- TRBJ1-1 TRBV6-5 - CASTLPGPNTEAFF TGTGCCAGCACTCTGCCCGGACCGAACACTGAAGCTTTCTTT
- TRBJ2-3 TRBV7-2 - CASSLEGTQGTDTQYF TGTGCCAGCAGCTTAGAAGGGACCCAGGGCACAGATACGCAGTATTTT
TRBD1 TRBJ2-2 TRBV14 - CASSRWTGLNTGELFF TGTGCCAGCAGCCGATGGACAGGGTTAAACACCGGGGAGCTGTTTTTT
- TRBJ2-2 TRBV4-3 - CASSQDQSQGLTGELFF TGCGCCAGCAGCCAAGATCAAAGCCAGGGCTTGACCGGGGAGCTGTTTTTT
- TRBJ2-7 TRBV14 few CASSQAGQPGEQYF TGTGCCAGCAGCCAAGCAGGACAGCCGGGCGAGCAGTACTTC
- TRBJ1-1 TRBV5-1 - CASSAAMNTEAFF TGCGCCAGCAGCGCCGCTATGAACACTGAAGCTTTCTTT
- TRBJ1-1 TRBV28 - CASSSEGDGLMNTEAFF TGTGCCAGCAGTTCAGAGGGGGACGGACTCATGAACACTGAAGCTTTCTTT
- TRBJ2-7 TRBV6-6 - CASSTSQWSSSYEQYF TGTGCCAGCAGCACGTCCCAATGGTCCAGCTCCTACGAGCAGTACTTC
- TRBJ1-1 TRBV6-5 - CASSYGSRMNTEAFF TGTGCCAGCAGTTACGGTTCCCGAATGAACACTGAAGCTTTCTTT
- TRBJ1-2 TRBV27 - CASSRDTPGYGYTF TGTGCCAGCAGTCGGGACACCCCGGGGTATGGCTACACCTTC
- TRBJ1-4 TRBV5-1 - CASSLANEKLFF TGCGCCAGCAGCTTGGCTAACGAAAAACTGTTTTTT
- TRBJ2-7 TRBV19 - CASSAGTPSEQYF TGTGCCAGTAGCGCCGGGACTCCAAGCGAGCAGTACTTC
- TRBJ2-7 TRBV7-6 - CASSFVQYF TGTGCCAGCAGCTTTGTGCAGTACTTC
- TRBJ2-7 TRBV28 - CASSSKNSYEQYF TGTGCCAGCAGTTCAAAAAACTCCTACGAGCAGTACTTC
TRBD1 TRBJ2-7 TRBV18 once CASSKGTGGYEQYF TGTGCCAGCTCAAAAGGGACAGGGGGCTACGAGCAGTACTTC
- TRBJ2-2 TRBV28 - CASSLSGTMNTGELFF TGTGCCAGCAGTCTTTCCGGGACAATGAACACCGGGGAGCTGTTTTTT
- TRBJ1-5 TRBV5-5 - CASSLIGANNQPQHF TGTGCCAGCAGCTTAATTGGGGCGAACAATCAGCCCCAGCATTTT
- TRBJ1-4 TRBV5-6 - CASSPRTLQGNEKLFF TGTGCCAGCAGCCCCCGGACACTCCAGGGTAATGAAAAACTGTTTTTT
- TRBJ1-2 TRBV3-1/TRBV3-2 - CASSQRVRKDGYTF TGTGCCAGCAGCCAAAGAGTCCGGAAGGATGGCTACACCTTC
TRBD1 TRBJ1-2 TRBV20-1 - CSATDRVRGYTF TGCAGTGCTACTGACAGGGTGAGAGGCTACACCTTC
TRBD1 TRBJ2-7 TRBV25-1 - CASKRTGTYEQYF TGTGCCAGCAAAAGGACAGGGACCTACGAGCAGTACTTC
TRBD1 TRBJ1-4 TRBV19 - CASSMGQENEKLFF TGTGCCAGTAGTATGGGACAGGAGAATGAAAAACTGTTTTTT
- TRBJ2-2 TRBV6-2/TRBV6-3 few CASSKGVQGFTGELFF TGTGCCAGCAGTAAAGGGGTCCAGGGTTTCACCGGGGAGCTGTTTTTT
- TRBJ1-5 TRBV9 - CASSPGTFGDQPQHF TGTGCCAGCAGCCCAGGGACATTCGGCGATCAGCCCCAGCATTTT
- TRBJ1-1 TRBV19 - CASSRGGRGSTEAFF TGTGCCAGTAGTAGGGGGGGCAGGGGTAGCACTGAAGCTTTCTTT
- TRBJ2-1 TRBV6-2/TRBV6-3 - CASSSIAGALKSSEQFF TGTGCCAGCAGTTCTATTGCGGGGGCCCTAAAAAGTAGTGAGCAGTTCTTC
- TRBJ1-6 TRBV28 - CASSLQQGPIGAGFNSPLHF TGTGCCAGCAGTCTCCAGCAGGGACCTATAGGCGCGGGGTTTAATTCACCCCTCCACTTT
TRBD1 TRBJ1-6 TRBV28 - CASSSGTGQGNSPLHF TGTGCCAGCAGTTCTGGGACAGGACAGGGAAATTCACCCCTCCACTTT
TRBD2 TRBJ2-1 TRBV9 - CASSVDEAGLAGGRSYNEQFF TGTGCCAGCAGCGTAGATGAGGCCGGACTAGCGGGGGGGCGATCCTACAATGAGCAGTTCTTC
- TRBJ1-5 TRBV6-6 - CASSLSLGPLAGLQPQHF TGTGCCAGCAGTCTATCCTTGGGCCCTCTGGCGGGTTTGCAGCCCCAGCATTTT
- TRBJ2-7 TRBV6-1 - CASSEDEGSSYEQYF TGTGCCAGCAGTGAAGATGAAGGTAGCTCCTACGAGCAGTACTTC
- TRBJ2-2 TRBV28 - CASSITGSGTGELFF TGTGCCAGCAGCATAACAGGGAGTGGAACCGGGGAGCTGTTTTTT
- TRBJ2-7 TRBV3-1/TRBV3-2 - CASSPSRHEQYF TGTGCCAGCAGCCCTTCCCGGCACGAGCAGTACTTC
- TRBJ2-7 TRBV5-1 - CASSLQGASYEQYF TGCGCCAGCAGCTTACAGGGTGCGTCCTACGAGCAGTACTTC